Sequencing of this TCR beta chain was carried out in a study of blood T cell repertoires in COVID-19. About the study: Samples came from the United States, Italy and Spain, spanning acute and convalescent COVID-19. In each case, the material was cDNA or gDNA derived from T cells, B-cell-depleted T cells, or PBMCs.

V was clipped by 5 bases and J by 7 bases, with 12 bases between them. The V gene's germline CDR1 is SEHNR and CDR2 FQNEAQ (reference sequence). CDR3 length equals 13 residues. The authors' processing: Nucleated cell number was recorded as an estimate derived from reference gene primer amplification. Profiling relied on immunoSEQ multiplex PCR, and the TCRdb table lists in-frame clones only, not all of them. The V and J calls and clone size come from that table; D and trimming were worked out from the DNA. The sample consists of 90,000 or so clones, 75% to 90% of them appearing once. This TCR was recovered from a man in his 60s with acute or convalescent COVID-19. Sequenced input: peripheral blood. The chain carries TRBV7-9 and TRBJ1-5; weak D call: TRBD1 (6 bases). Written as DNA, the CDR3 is TGTGCCAGCAGCCAAACGGGACACCAGCCCCAGCATTTT. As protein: CASSQTGHQPQHF. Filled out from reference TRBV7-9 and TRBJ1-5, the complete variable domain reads DTGVSQNPRHKITKRGQNVTFRCDPISEHNRLYWYRQTLGQGPEFLTYFQNEAQLEKSRLLSDRFSAERPKGSFSTLEIQRTEQGDSAMYLCASSQTGHQPQHFGDGTRLSIL.